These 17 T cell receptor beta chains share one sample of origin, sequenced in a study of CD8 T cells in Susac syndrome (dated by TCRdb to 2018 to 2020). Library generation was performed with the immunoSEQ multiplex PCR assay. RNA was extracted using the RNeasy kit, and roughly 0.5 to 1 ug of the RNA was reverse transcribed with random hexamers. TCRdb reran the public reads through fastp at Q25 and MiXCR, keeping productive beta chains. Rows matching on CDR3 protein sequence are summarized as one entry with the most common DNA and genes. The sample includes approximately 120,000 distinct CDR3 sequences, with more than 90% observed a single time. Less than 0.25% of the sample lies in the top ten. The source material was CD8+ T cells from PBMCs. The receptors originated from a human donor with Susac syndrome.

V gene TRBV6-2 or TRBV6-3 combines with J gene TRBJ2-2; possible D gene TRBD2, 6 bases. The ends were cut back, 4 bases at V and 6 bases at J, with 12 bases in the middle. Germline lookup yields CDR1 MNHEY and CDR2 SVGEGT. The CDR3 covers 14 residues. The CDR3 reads CASSFSREAGELFF. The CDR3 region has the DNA TGTGCCAGCAGTTTCTCCAGGGAGGCCGGGGAGCTGTTTTTT.

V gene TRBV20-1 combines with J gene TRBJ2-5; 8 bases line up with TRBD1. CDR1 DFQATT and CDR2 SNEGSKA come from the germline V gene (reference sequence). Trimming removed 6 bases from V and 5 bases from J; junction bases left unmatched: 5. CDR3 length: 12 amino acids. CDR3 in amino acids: CSATTGVETQYF. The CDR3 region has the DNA TGCAGTGCAACGACAGGGGTGGAGACCCAGTACTTC.

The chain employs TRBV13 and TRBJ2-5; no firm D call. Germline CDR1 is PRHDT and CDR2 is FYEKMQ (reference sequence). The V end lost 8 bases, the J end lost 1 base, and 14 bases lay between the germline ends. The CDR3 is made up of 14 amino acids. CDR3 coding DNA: TGTGCCAGCCTAAAGAGGTCTGGCCAAGAGACCCAGTACTTC. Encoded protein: CASLKRSGQETQYF.

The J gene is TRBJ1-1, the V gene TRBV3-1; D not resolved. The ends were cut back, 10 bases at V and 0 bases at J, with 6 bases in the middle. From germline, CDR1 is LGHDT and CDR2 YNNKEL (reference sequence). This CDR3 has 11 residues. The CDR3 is CATRMNTEAFF. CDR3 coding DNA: TGTGCCACCCGGATGAACACTGAAGCTTTCTTT.

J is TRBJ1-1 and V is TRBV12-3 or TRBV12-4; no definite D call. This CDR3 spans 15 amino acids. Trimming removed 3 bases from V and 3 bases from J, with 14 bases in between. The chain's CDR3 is CASSFQVEEYTEAFF. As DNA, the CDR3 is TGTGCCAGCAGTTTTCAGGTCGAAGAATACACTGAAGCTTTCTTT.

For the CDR3, the DNA is TGCAGTGCTAGAGCCGGAGGAGTGGACACCGGGGAGCTGTTTTTT. This encodes CSARAGGVDTGELFF. This chain connects TRBV20-1 to TRBJ2-2, with a possible D match to TRBD2 (5 bases). Germline V gene data show CDR1 as DFQATT and CDR2 as SNEGSKA (reference sequence). Trimming took off 1 base at V and 3 bases at J, with 12 bases between the two ends. The CDR3 is made up of 15 amino acids.

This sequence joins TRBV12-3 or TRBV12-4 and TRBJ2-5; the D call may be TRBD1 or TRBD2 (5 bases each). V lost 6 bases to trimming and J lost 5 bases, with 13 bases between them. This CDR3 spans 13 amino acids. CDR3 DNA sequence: TGTGCCAGCAGCGACGAATGGGGGGAGACCCAGTACTTC. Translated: CASSDEWGETQYF.

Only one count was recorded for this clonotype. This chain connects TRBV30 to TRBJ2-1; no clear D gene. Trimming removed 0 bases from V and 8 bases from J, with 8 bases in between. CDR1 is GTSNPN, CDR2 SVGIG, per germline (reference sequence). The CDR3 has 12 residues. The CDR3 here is CAWSVPRDEQFF. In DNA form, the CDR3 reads TGTGCCTGGAGTGTACCCCGCGATGAGCAGTTCTTC.

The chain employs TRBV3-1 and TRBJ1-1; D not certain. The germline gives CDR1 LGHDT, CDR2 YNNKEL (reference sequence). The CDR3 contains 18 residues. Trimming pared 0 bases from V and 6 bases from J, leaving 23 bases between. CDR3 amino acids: CASSQEGTEIQASAEAFF. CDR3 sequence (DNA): TGTGCCAGCAGCCAAGAGGGTACTGAGATCCAGGCCAGCGCTGAAGCTTTCTTT.

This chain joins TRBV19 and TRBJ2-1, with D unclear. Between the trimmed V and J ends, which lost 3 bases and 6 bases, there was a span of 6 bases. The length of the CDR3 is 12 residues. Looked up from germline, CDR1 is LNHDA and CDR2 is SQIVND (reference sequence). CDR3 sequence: CASSIFGNEQFF. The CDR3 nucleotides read TGTGCCAGTAGTATTTTCGGCAATGAGCAGTTCTTC.

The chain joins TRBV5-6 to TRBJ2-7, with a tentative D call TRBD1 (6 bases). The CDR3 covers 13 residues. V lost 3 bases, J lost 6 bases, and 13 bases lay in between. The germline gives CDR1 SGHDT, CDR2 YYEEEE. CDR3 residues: CASSSDSVGEQYF. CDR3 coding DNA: TGTGCCAGCAGCTCGGACAGCGTGGGCGAGCAGTACTTC.

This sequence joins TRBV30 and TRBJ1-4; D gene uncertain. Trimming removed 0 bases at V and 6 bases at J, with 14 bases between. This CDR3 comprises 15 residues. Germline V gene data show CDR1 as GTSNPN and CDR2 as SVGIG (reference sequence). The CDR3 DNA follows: TGTGCCTGGAGTGTAAGACCCGGGATATATGAAAAACTGTTTTTT. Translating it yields CAWSVRPGIYEKLFF. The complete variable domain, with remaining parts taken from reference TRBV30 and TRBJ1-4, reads SQTIHQWPATLVQPVGSPLSLECTVEGTSNPNLYWYRQAAGRGLQLLFYSVGIGQISSEVPQNLSASRPQDRQFILSSKKLLLSDSGFYLCAWSVRPGIYEKLFFGSGTQLSVL.

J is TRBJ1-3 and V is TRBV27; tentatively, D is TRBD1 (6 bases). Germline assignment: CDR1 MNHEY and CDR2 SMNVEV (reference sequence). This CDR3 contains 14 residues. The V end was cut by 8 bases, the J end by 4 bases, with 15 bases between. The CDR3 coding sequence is TGTGCCAGCCGCCCGAGGGGGAAGGGAAACACCATATATTTT. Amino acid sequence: CASRPRGKGNTIYF.

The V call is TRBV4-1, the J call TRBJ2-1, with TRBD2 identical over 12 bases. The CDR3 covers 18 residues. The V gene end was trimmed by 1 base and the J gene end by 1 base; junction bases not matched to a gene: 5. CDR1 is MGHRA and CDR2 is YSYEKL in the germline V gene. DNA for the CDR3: TGCGCCAGCAGCCAAGGACTAGCGGGAGTTGTATCCTACAATGAGCAGTTCTTC. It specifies CASSQGLAGVVSYNEQFF.

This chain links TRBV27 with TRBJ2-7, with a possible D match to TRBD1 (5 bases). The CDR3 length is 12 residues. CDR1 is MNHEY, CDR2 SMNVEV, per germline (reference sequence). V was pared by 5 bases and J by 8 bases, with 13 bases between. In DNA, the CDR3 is TGTGCCAGCAGTCTAAGGGGCTCCCAGCAGTACTTC. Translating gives CASSLRGSQQYF.

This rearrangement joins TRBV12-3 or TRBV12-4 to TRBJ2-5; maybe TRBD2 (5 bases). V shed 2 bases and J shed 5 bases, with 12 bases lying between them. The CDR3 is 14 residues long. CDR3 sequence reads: CASSLPRPGETQYF. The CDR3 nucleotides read TGTGCCAGCAGTTTACCGCGACCGGGGGAGACCCAGTACTTC.

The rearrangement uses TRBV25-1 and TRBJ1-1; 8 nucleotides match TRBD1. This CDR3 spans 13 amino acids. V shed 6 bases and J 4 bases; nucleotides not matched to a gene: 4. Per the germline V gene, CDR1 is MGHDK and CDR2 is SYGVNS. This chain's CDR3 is CASSYTGGTEAFF. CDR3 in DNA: TGTGCCAGCAGCTATACAGGGGGCACTGAAGCTTTCTTT.